This T cell receptor beta chain is drawn from a study of cytomegalovirus exposure and HLA in healthy donors. Study overall: Genetic ancestry analysis placed around four fifths of the 410 or so donors that were genotyped in the Caucasian-associated cluster. General study results and limits: For TCR beta chains, V- and J-gene trimming was later linked to a missense DCLRE1C variant.

Amplification used 60 Vbeta primers and 13 Jbeta primers. Profiled with immunoSEQ multiplex PCR; TCRdb holds only in-frame clones, not every one. The sample holds more than 90,000 clones, 74% seen once. Per the germline V gene, CDR1 is SGHNT and CDR2 is YYREEE (reference sequence). The CDR3 covers 13 residues. Deletions cut 0 bases from V and 6 bases from J, with 9 bases between. Turning to this clone: Its antigen remains unknown.

The rearrangement joins TRBV5-4 to TRBJ1-2; tentative D call: TRBD1 (5 bases). The sample was PBMCs. This clonotype was obtained from a woman in her fifties or sixties in good health and CMV-seropositive. The DNA for the CDR3 is TGTGCCAGCAGCTTGGCCGGGGGTGATGGCTACACCTTC. Its protein product is CASSLAGGDGYTF.